These 12 T cell receptor beta chains were all obtained from the same sample, sequenced in a study of T cell changes during pregnancy in multiple sclerosis. TCRdb keeps only in-frame clones here, not all; method: immunoSEQ multiplex PCR. Among about 55,000 clones listed, approximately 94% were seen once. The starting material was CD8+ T cells from peripheral blood mononuclear cells, obtained in the third trimester of pregnancy. The origin of the receptors is a female donor with multiple sclerosis, enrolled in a pregnancy study.

This CDR3 reads CAIKSASGPYEQYF. The CDR3 DNA reads as TGTGCCATCAAGTCGGCTAGCGGGCCCTACGAGCAGTACTTC. The V and J genes are TRBV10-3 and TRBJ2-7; 8 bases map to TRBD2. CDR3 length: 14 residues. V shed 7 bases and J 2 bases; nucleotides not matched to a gene: 7. CDR1 is ENHRY, CDR2 SYGVKD, per germline.

The J gene is TRBJ2-6, the V gene TRBV6-1; the D gene is possibly TRBD1 (5 bases). The CDR3 contains 15 residues. V was trimmed by 1 base and J by 1 base, leaving 5 bases between them. Germline V gene data show CDR1 as MNHNS and CDR2 as SASEGT. CDR3 nucleotides: TGTGCCAGCAGTGAAGGACAGTCTGGGGCCAACGTCCTGACTTTC. Translating it yields CASSEGQSGANVLTF.

The chain uses TRBV29-1 and TRBJ2-7; D may be TRBD2 (6 bases). Germline V gives CDR1 SQVTM, CDR2 ANQGSEA. Trimming pared 2 bases from V and 5 bases from J, leaving 19 bases between. CDR3 length: 15 residues. The chain's CDR3 is CSVERPGGVSHEQYF. CDR3 nucleotide sequence: TGCAGCGTTGAACGCCCTGGAGGGGTTTCCCACGAGCAGTACTTC.

V gene TRBV7-9 combines with J gene TRBJ1-4; D call uncertain. The CDR3 runs to 14 residues. V lost 3 bases and J lost 2, with 7 bases in between. The germline CDR1 and CDR2 sequences are SEHNR and FQNEAQ (reference sequence). The CDR3 bases are TGTGCCAGCAGCTTTGGAGGGACTAATGAAAAACTGTTTTTT. It translates to CASSFGGTNEKLFF. The full variable domain, with the rest looked up from reference TRBV7-9 and TRBJ1-4, is DTGVSQNPRHKITKRGQNVTFRCDPISEHNRLYWYRQTLGQGPEFLTYFQNEAQLEKSRLLSDRFSAERPKGSFSTLEIQRTEQGDSAMYLCASSFGGTNEKLFFGSGTQLSVL.

The CDR3: CASSLVSEQFF. The CDR3 DNA sequence: TGTGCCAGCAGCTTGGTCAGTGAGCAGTTCTTC. V usage is TRBV5-5 and J usage is TRBJ2-1, with no clear D. The CDR3 covers 11 residues. The germline V gene encodes CDR1 SGHKS and CDR2 YYEKEE (reference sequence). V gave up 0 bases and J gave up 9 bases, with 4 bases separating them.

The V gene is TRBV11-2, the J gene TRBJ2-7; possibly TRBD1 for D (6 bases). The CDR3 contains 15 residues. The V and J ends lost 5 bases and 1 base respectively, with 15 bases between them. CDR1 SGHAT and CDR2 FQNNGV come from the germline V gene. The CDR3 DNA reads as TGTGCCAGCAGCGCTCGGGACACCTTGTCCTACGAGCAGTACTTC. Translation gives CASSARDTLSYEQYF.

A single count supports this clone. The chain carries TRBV19 and TRBJ2-1; 8 bases align to TRBD2. After removal of 5 bases from V and 4 bases from J, the junction contained 7 bases not matched to a gene. The CDR3 length is 15 residues. Germline V gene data show CDR1 as LNHDA and CDR2 as SQIVND (reference sequence). CDR3 nucleotides: TGTGCCAGTAGTTGGCTAGCGGGCCCGTACAATGAGCAGTTCTTC. It is translated as CASSWLAGPYNEQFF. Full variable domain (rest looked up from reference TRBV19 and TRBJ2-1): DGGITQSPKYLFRKEGQNVTLSCEQNLNHDAMYWYRQDPGQGLRLIYYSQIVNDFQKGDIAEGYSVSREKKESFPLTVTSAQKNPTAFYLCASSWLAGPYNEQFFGPGTRLTVL.

The sample holds one count of this clone. This sequence joins TRBV5-6 and TRBJ2-5; TRBD1 might be the D (6 bases). The end of the DNA aligns better with TRBJ2-7, so the J call may be wrong. Germline CDR1 SGHDT, CDR2 YYEEEE. The length of the CDR3 is 15 residues. As DNA, the CDR3 is TGTGCCAGCAGCCCCCCCGGGACACTCTACTACGAGCAGTACTTC. Translation gives CASSPPGTLYYEQYF.

V and J are TRBV5-6 and TRBJ2-1; 7 nucleotides line up with TRBD1. The V and J ends lost 5 bases and 14 bases, in that order; junction bases with no gene match: 7. This CDR3 has 11 residues. Per the germline V gene, CDR1 is SGHDT and CDR2 is YYEEEE. CDR3 loop: CASSAGTAEFF. The DNA for the CDR3 is TGTGCCAGCAGTGCCGGGACAGCAGAGTTCTTC.

V gene TRBV27 combines with J gene TRBJ2-1; the match to TRBD1 covers 7 bases. CDR1 MNHEY and CDR2 SMNVEV come from the germline V gene (reference sequence). The CDR3 sequence is 13 residues long. Losses at the gene ends were 1 base for V and 7 bases for J; bases not matched to a gene: 1. The CDR3 loop reads CASSLYRGNEQFF. CDR3 DNA sequence: TGTGCCAGCAGTTTATACAGGGGAAATGAGCAGTTCTTC.

V and J are TRBV10-3 and TRBJ2-1, with a possible D match to TRBD2 (6 bases). Between the trimmed V and J ends, which lost 8 bases and 4 bases, there was a span of 21 bases. Germline-derived CDR1 and CDR2 are ENHRY and SYGVKD. CDR3 size: 16 residues. CDR3 sequence reads: CAIADPSVRVYNEQFF. CDR3 bases: TGTGCCATCGCCGACCCTAGCGTTCGGGTATACAATGAGCAGTTCTTC.

The CDR3 nucleotides read TGCGCCAGCAGTCCGGAGGGGGGGGATTATCAGCCCCAGCATTTT. It yields the protein CASSPEGGDYQPQHF. The chain employs TRBV10-2 and TRBJ1-5, with D possibly TRBD1 on 6 matching bases. There are 15 residues in the CDR3. The germline V gene encodes CDR1 WSHSY and CDR2 SAAADI. Trimming left V 5 bases short and J 5 bases short, with 16 bases between.